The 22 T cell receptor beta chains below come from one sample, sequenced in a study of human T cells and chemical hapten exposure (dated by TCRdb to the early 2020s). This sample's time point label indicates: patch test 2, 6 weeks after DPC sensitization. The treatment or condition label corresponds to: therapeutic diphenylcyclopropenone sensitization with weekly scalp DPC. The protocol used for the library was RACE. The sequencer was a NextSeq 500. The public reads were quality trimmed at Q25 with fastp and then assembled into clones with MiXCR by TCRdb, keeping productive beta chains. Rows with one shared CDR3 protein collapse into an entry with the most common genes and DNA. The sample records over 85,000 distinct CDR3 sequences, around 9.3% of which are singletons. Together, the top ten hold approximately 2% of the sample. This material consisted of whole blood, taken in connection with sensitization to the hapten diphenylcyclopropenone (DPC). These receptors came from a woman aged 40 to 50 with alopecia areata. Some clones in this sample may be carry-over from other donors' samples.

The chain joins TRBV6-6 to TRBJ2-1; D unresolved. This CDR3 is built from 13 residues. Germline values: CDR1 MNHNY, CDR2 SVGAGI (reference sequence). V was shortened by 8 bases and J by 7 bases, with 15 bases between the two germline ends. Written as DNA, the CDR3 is TGTGCCAGCGATATTGTCCCTGGGAATGAGCAGTTCTTC. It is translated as CASDIVPGNEQFF.

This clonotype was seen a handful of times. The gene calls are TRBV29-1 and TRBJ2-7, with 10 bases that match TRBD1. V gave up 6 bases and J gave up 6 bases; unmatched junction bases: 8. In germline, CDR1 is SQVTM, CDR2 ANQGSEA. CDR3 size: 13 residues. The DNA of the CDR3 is TGCAGCGTCACCGGGACAGGGGCTAGCGAGCAGTACTTC. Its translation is CSVTGTGASEQYF.

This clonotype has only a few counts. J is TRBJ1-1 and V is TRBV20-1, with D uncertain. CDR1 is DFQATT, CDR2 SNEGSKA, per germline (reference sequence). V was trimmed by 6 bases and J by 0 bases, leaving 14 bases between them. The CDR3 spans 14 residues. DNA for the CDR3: TGCAGTGCCAAAGCTTCATGGGTGAACACTGAAGCTTTCTTT. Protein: CSAKASWVNTEAFF.

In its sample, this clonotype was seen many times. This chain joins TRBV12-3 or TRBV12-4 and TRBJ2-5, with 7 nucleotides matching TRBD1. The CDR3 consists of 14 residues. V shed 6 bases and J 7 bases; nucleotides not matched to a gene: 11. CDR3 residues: CASSPLGGEGTQYF. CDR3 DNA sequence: TGTGCCAGCAGCCCCCTAGGGGGCGAAGGGACCCAGTACTTC.

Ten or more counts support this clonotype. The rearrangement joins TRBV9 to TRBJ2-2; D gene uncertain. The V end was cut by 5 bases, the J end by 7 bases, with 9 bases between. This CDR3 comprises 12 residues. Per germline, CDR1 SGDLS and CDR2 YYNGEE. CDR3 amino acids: CASSGRDGELFF. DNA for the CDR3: TGTGCCAGCAGTGGTCGTGACGGGGAGCTGTTTTTT.

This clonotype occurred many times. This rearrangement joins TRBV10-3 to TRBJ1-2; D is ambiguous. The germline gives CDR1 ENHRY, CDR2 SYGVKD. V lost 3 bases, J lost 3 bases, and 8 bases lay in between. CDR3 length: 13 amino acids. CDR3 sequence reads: CAISDGRDYGYTF. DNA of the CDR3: TGTGCCATCAGTGACGGGAGGGACTATGGCTACACCTTC.

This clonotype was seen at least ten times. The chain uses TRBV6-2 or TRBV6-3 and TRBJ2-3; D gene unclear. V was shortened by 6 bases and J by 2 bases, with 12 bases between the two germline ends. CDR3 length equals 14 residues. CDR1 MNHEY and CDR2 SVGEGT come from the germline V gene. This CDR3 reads CASSPLTVTDTQYF. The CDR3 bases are TGTGCCAGCAGCCCTTTGACGGTCACAGATACGCAGTATTTT.

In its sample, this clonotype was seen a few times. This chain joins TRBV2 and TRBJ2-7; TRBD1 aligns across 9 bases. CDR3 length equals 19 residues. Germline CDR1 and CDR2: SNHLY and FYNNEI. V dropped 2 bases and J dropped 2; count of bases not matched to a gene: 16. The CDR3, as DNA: TGTGCCAGCAGTGAATTCACAGGCGGGGAGGGACAGGGAGCCTACGAGCAGTACTTC. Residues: CASSEFTGGEGQGAYEQYF.

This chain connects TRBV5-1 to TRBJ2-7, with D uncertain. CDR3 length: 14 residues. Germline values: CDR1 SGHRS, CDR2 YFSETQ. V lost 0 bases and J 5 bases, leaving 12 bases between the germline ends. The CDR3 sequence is CASSLARSEDEQYF. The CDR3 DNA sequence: TGCGCCAGCAGCTTGGCCCGATCAGAGGACGAGCAGTACTTC.

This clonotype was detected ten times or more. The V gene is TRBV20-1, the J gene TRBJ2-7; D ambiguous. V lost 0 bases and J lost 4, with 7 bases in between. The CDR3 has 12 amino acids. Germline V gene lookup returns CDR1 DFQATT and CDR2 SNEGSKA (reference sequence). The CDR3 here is CSARDLGYEQYF. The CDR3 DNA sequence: TGCAGTGCTAGAGATCTGGGGTACGAGCAGTACTTC.

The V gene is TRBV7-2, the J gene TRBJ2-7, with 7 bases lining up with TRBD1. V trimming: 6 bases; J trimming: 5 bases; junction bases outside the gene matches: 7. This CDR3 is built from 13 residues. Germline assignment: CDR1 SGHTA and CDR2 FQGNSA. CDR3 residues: CASSIGQANEQYF. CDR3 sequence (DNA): TGTGCCAGCAGTATCGGACAGGCCAACGAGCAGTACTTC.

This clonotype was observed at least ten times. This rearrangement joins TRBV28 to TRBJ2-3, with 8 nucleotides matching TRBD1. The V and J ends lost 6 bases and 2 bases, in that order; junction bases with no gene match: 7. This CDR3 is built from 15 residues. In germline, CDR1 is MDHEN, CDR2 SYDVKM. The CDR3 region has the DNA TGTGCCAGCAGCAAAGGACAGGGTTTCACAGATACGCAGTATTTT. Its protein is CASSKGQGFTDTQYF.

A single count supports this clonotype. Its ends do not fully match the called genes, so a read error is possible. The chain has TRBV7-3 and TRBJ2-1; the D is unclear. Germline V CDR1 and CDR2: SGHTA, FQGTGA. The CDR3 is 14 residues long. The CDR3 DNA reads TGTGCCGGCAGCTCTCCAGGCTCCTACAATGAGCAGTTCTTC. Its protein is CAGSSPGSYNEQFF.

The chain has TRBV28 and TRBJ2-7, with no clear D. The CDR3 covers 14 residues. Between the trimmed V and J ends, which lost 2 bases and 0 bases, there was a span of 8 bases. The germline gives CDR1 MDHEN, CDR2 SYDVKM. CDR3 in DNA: TGTGCCAGCAGTTTAAACTCAGGCTCCTACGAGCAGTACTTC. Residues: CASSLNSGSYEQYF. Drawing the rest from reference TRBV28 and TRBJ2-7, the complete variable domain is DVKVTQSSRYLVKRTGEKVFLECVQDMDHENMFWYRQDPGLGLRLIYFSYDVKMKEKGDIPEGYSVSREKKERFSLILESASTNQTSMYLCASSLNSGSYEQYFGPGTRLTVT.

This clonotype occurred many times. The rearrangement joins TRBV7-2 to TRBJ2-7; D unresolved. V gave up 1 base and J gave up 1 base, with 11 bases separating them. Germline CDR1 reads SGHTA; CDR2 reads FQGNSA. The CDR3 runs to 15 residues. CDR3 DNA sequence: TGTGCCAGCAGCTTAGGGGATAGCCGATCCTACGAGCAGTACTTC. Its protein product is CASSLGDSRSYEQYF.

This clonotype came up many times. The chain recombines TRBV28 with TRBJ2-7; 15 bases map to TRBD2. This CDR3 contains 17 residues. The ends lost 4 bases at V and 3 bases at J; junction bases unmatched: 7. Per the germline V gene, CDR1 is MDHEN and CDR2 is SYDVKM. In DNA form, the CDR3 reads TGTGCCAGCAGTTACCGATCGGGACTAGCGGGAGGCTACGAGCAGTACTTC. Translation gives CASSYRSGLAGGYEQYF.

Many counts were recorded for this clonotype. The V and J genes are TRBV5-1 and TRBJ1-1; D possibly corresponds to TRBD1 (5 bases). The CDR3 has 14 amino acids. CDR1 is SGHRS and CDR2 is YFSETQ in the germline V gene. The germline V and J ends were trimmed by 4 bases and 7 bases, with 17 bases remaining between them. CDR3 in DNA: TGCGCCAGCAGCCCGAGGGCAGATAGGGGTGAAGCTTTCTTT. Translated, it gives CASSPRADRGEAFF.

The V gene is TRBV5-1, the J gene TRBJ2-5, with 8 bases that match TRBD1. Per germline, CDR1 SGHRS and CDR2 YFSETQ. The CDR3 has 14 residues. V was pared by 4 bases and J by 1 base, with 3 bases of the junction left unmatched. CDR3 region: CASSTQGAQETQYF. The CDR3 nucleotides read TGCGCCAGCAGCACTCAGGGGGCCCAAGAGACCCAGTACTTC.

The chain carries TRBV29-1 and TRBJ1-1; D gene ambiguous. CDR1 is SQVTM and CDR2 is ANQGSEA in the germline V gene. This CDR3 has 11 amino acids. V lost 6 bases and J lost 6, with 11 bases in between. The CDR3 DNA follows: TGCAGCGTCGCCCCTCTCCCTGAAGCTTTCTTT. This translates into CSVAPLPEAFF.

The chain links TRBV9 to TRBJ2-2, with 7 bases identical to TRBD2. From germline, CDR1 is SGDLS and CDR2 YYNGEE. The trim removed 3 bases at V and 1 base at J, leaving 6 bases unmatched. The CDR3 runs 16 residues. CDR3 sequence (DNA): TGTGCCAGCAGCGAGGGAGGGCGGATGAACACCGGGGAGCTGTTTTTT. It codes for CASSEGGRMNTGELFF.

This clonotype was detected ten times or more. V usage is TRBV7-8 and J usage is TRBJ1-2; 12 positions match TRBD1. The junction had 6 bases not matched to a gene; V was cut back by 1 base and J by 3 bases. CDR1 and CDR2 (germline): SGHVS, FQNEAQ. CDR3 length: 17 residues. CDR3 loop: CASSLGGQGALHYGYTF. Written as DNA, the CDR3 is TGTGCCAGCAGCTTAGGGGGACAGGGGGCTTTGCACTATGGCTACACCTTC.

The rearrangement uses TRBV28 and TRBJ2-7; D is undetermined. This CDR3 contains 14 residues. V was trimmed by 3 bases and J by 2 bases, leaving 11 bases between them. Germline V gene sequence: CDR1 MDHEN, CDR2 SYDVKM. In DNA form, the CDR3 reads TGTGCCAGCAGTTTGCTTGGGGTGACCTACGAGCAGTACTTC. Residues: CASSLLGVTYEQYF.